The 17 T cell receptor beta chains given below trace back to one sample, sequenced in a study of OX40 agonist ivuxolimab in advanced cancers. Profiling relied on immunoSEQ multiplex PCR, and the TCRdb table lists in-frame clones only, not all of them. The sample shows about 63,000 clones, 65% to 85% of them seen only once. The starting material was CD4+ or CD8+ T cells sorted from blood, obtained in a trial of the OX40 agonist ivuxolimab. Source of these receptors: an adult with an advanced solid tumor such as melanoma, head and neck, liver or kidney cancer.

The chain uses TRBV7-9 and TRBJ2-3; 8 bases agree with TRBD2. Germline CDR1 and CDR2: SEHNR and FQNEAQ (reference sequence). The CDR3 has 16 amino acids. Trimming at V came to 5 bases and at J to 7 bases, leaving 14 bases not matched to a gene. The CDR3 loop reads CASSPWTSWLKNTQYF. The CDR3 nucleotides are TGTGCCAGCAGCCCGTGGACTAGCTGGTTGAAAAATACGCAGTATTTT.

The chain employs TRBV6-1 and TRBJ1-1; D ambiguous. From germline, CDR1 is MNHNS and CDR2 SASEGT. This CDR3 has 13 amino acids. Between the trimmed V and J ends, which lost 5 bases and 4 bases, there was a span of 11 bases. CDR3 DNA sequence: TGTGCCAGCAGTCCCCGGCGGGGCACTGAAGCTTTCTTT. Protein: CASSPRRGTEAFF.

This rearrangement joins TRBV6-1 to TRBJ2-7; D is ambiguous. V was pared by 7 bases and J by 2 bases, with 12 bases between. The CDR3 loop spans 13 amino acids. Per germline, CDR1 MNHNS and CDR2 SASEGT. The CDR3 DNA reads TGTGCCAGCAAACCGGATTCAACCTACGAGCAGTACTTC. Its protein product is CASKPDSTYEQYF.

The rearrangement links TRBV11-3 to TRBJ2-7; D could derive from TRBD1 or TRBD2 (5 bases each). Germline CDR1 and CDR2: SGHNT and YENEEA. The length of the CDR3 is 17 residues. The V gene lost 9 bases and the J gene lost 0 bases, with 24 bases spanning the gap. CDR3 loop: CARRYGAAGMSSYEQYF. The DNA of the CDR3 is TGTGCCAGACGGTACGGGGCCGCCGGGATGAGCTCCTACGAGCAGTACTTC.

The J gene is TRBJ1-4, the V gene TRBV18; possibly TRBD1 for D (6 bases). This CDR3 is built from 17 residues. Trimming cost V 4 bases and J 8 bases, with 23 bases left between them. The germline V gene has CDR1 KGHSH and CDR2 LQKENI. CDR3 in DNA: TGTGCCAGCTCACAGGTTCCCTCGGGGGCCTCAGGGGAAAAACTGTTTTTT. Its protein is CASSQVPSGASGEKLFF. The variable domain in full, with the rest retrieved from reference TRBV18 and TRBJ1-4, is NAGVMQNPRHLVRRRGQEARLRCSPMKGHSHVYWYRQLPEEGLKFMVYLQKENIIDESGMPKERFSAEFPKEGPSILRIQQVVRGDSAAYFCASSQVPSGASGEKLFFGSGTQLSVL.

The chain links TRBV6-5 to TRBJ1-6; TRBD1 might be the D (5 bases). V lost 0 bases, J lost 4 bases, and 10 bases lay in between. The germline gives CDR1 MNHEY, CDR2 SVGAGI. This CDR3 has 16 residues. The CDR3 region is CASSYSKRGYNSPLHF. The CDR3, as DNA: TGTGCCAGCAGTTACTCGAAAAGGGGATATAATTCACCCCTCCACTTT.

This clone was picked up one time. V usage is TRBV7-2 and J usage is TRBJ1-5; a weak D match, TRBD1 (5 bases). Germline CDR1 is SGHTA and CDR2 is FQGNSA. The germline V and J ends were trimmed by 5 bases and 6 bases, with 17 bases remaining between them. The CDR3 length is 15 residues. CDR3 sequence reads: CASSVEYPGTQPQHF. The DNA of the CDR3 is TGTGCCAGCAGCGTAGAATACCCAGGGACTCAGCCCCAGCATTTT.

This rearrangement joins TRBV5-6 to TRBJ1-1; the D is unclear. Germline-derived CDR1 and CDR2 are SGHDT and YYEEEE. The V end was cut by 0 bases, the J end by 7 bases, with 16 bases between. CDR3 length: 15 amino acids. Here the CDR3 DNA reads TGTGCCAGCAGCTTGGGGTCACTCCGAAGTGGTGAAGCTTTCTTT. It translates to CASSLGSLRSGEAFF.

In this sample, this clone turned up once. One end of the junction fails to match germline, which may point to a read error. At the DNA level, this CDR3 is encoded by other sequences in the same sample as well. This chain links TRBV6-6 with TRBJ1-4; 7 positions match TRBD1. The CDR3 sequence is 14 residues long. Germline loops: CDR1 MNHNY, CDR2 SVGAGI (reference sequence). This CDR3 reads CASSSGQLNEKLFF. The CDR3 DNA reads as TGCGCCAGCAGTTCGGGACAGCTTAATGAAAAACTGTTTTTT.

The chain uses TRBV7-8 and TRBJ1-6; 8 bases map to TRBD1. There are 18 residues in the CDR3. The germline CDR1 and CDR2 sequences are SGHVS and FQNEAQ. The V and J ends lost 5 bases and 7 bases, in that order; junction bases with no gene match: 16. CDR3 bases: TGTGCCAGCAGCGATGACCGGGGACAGGCTTTGTCGAATTCACCCCTCCACTTT. This gives the protein CASSDDRGQALSNSPLHF.

The chain is built from TRBV29-1 and TRBJ2-3, with 10 bases aligning to TRBD1. V shed 2 bases and J 4 bases; nucleotides not matched to a gene: 15. The germline V gene encodes CDR1 SQVTM and CDR2 ANQGSEA. This CDR3 is 18 amino acids long. The CDR3 sequence is CSVERQGARYSLPDTQYF. CDR3 nucleotides: TGCAGCGTTGAAAGACAGGGGGCGAGGTATTCACTGCCAGATACGCAGTATTTT.

The chain combines TRBV19 with TRBJ2-3; a possible D gene is TRBD2 (5 bases). The CDR3 extends over 13 amino acids. Looked up from germline, CDR1 is LNHDA and CDR2 is SQIVND (reference sequence). V was pared by 7 bases and J by 1 base, with 9 bases between. This CDR3 reads CASTGRGTDTQYF. DNA of the CDR3: TGTGCCAGTACGGGAAGGGGCACAGATACGCAGTATTTT.

The chain combines TRBV15 with TRBJ1-2; D gene uncertain. CDR1 is LNHNV and CDR2 is YYDKDF in the germline V gene (reference sequence). The V end was cut by 0 bases, the J end by 4 bases, with 9 bases between. The CDR3 loop spans 14 amino acids. The CDR3 bases are TGTGCCACCAGCAGAGATCGCGGCAGCTATGGCTACACCTTC. Its translation: CATSRDRGSYGYTF.

The CDR3: CASSLGREKDTQYF. The CDR3 DNA reads TGCGCCAGCAGCTTGGGACGGGAGAAAGATACGCAGTATTTT. This chain links TRBV5-1 with TRBJ2-3; D might be TRBD2 (6 bases). Between the trimmed V and J ends, which lost 0 bases and 5 bases, there was a span of 10 bases. The CDR3 loop spans 14 amino acids. Looked up from germline, CDR1 is SGHRS and CDR2 is YFSETQ.

V usage is TRBV19 and J usage is TRBJ2-3; D gene ambiguous. This CDR3 contains 14 residues. Germline CDR1 LNHDA, CDR2 SQIVND (reference sequence). Trimming stripped 0 bases from V and 2 bases from J, with 6 bases between. The CDR3 coding sequence is TGTGCCAGTAGTATAGAACCGAACACAGATACGCAGTATTTT. Encoded protein: CASSIEPNTDTQYF.

This chain connects TRBV5-1 to TRBJ2-2; 10 bases map to TRBD1. Trimming removed 4 bases from V and 6 bases from J; junction bases left unmatched: 6. The length of the CDR3 is 15 residues. The germline V gene has CDR1 SGHRS and CDR2 YFSETQ. The CDR3 DNA reads as TGCGCCAGCAGCAAAACGGACAGGGGGGCCGGGGAGCTGTTTTTT. Its translation: CASSKTDRGAGELFF.

This clone was detected ten times or more. The CDR3 bases are TGTGCCACCAGCAGAGAAGGGTCTCGGCAGCCCCAGCATTTT. This codes for CATSREGSRQPQHF. This rearrangement joins TRBV15 to TRBJ1-5; D is unclear. CDR3 size: 14 residues. Trimming cost V 0 bases and J 7 bases, with 10 bases left between them. Germline assignment: CDR1 LNHNV and CDR2 YYDKDF (reference sequence).